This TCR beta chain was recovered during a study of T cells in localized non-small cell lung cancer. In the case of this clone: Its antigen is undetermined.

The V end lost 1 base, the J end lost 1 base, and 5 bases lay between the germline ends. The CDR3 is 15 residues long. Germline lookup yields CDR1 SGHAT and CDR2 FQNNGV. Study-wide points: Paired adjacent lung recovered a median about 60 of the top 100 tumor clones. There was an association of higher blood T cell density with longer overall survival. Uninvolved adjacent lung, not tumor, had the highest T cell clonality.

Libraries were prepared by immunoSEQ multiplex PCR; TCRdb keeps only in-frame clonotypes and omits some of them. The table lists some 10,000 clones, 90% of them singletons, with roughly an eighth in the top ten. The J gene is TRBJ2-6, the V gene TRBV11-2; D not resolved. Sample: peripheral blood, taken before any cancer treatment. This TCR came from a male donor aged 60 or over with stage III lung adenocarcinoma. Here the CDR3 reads CASSLAGSGANVLTF. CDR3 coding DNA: TGTGCCAGCAGCTTAGCAGGTTCTGGGGCCAACGTCCTGACTTTC.